This T cell receptor beta chain is from a study of Ad26.COV2.S vaccination and SARS-CoV-2 variants. Background on the study: The vaccine Ad26.COV2.S was put into the muscle once, or twice with 56 days between.

TCRdb's table, derived via immunoSEQ multiplex PCR, lists solely in-frame clones and lacks some. The table lists 400,000 to 450,000 clones, about nine tenths of them singletons, with about 12% in the top ten. Trimming removed 0 bases at V and 5 bases at J, with 7 bases between. CDR1 and CDR2 from the germline V gene are GTSNPN and SVGIG (reference sequence). The CDR3 runs 13 residues. Treatment here: roughly 18 received Ad26.COV2.S at low or high dose, single or two shots; about 5 received placebo; per-sample allocation not given. All samples were drawn on day 63, counting from the first vaccine or placebo injection.

The chain couples TRBV30 to TRBJ1-4; D is uncertain. The sequence was collected from a person aged 18 to 65 who received the Ad26.COV2.S COVID-19 vaccine or a placebo. The starting material was peripheral blood, obtained in a trial of Ad26.COV2.S vaccine versus placebo. The CDR3 coding sequence is TGTGCCTGGAGTGTAACTACGAATGAAAAACTGTTTTTT. Translated: CAWSVTTNEKLFF.